Listed below are T cell receptor beta chains from one sample, sequenced in a study of OX40 agonist ivuxolimab in advanced cancers. Clones were read by immunoSEQ multiplex PCR, and TCRdb kept only the in-frame ones, dropping some. Here the sample spans around 28,000 clones, roughly 87% being singletons. The sample consisted of CD4+ or CD8+ T cells sorted from blood, taken in a trial of the OX40 agonist ivuxolimab. These receptors were taken from an adult with an advanced solid tumor such as melanoma, head and neck, liver or kidney cancer. CDR3s include the opening cysteine and the closing phenylalanine or tryptophan. D genes are given only for firm matches. Size tells how often a clone was seen (once, few, many) or the class of an expanded clone, and some rows leave it out.

d_gene: TRBD2; j_gene: TRBJ2-7; v_gene: TRBV5-4; abundance: -; CDR3nt: TGTGCCAGCAGCTTGGACAAACTAGCGGTATACGAGCAGTACTTC; CDR3aa: CASSLDKLAVYEQYF
d_gene: -; j_gene: TRBJ2-5; v_gene: TRBV28; abundance: -; CDR3nt: TGTGCCAGCAGCCCTTTACAGGGGCCAACGCGGGACGAGACCCAGTACTTC; CDR3aa: CASSPLQGPTRDETQYF
d_gene: -; j_gene: TRBJ1-1; v_gene: TRBV7-9; abundance: medium-sized; CDR3nt: TGTGCCAGCAGCCCATTGAACTTGAACACTGAAGCTTTCTTT; CDR3aa: CASSPLNLNTEAFF
d_gene: -; j_gene: TRBJ2-2; v_gene: TRBV2; abundance: -; CDR3nt: TGTGCCAGCAGTGGGCGGAACACCGGGGAGCTGTTTTTT; CDR3aa: CASSGRNTGELFF
d_gene: TRBD2; j_gene: TRBJ2-5; v_gene: TRBV6-1; abundance: -; CDR3nt: TGTGCCAGCAGTTTCGGGACTAGCGGGGGGGAGACCCAGTACTTC; CDR3aa: CASSFGTSGGETQYF
d_gene: -; j_gene: TRBJ2-1; v_gene: TRBV4-1; abundance: few; CDR3nt: TGCGCCAGCAGCCGACTGGACAGCGACAATGAGCAGTTCTTC; CDR3aa: CASSRLDSDNEQFF
d_gene: -; j_gene: TRBJ2-1; v_gene: TRBV30; abundance: -; CDR3nt: TGTGCCTGGAGTGCAAGTAATGAGCAGTTCTTC; CDR3aa: CAWSASNEQFF
d_gene: -; j_gene: TRBJ1-1; v_gene: TRBV13; abundance: -; CDR3nt: TGTGCCAGCGGACGGACGAACACTGAAGCTTTCTTT; CDR3aa: CASGRTNTEAFF
d_gene: -; j_gene: TRBJ2-7; v_gene: TRBV28; abundance: -; CDR3nt: TGTGCCAGCAGTTTAGGGGGACCCTACGAGCAGTACTTC; CDR3aa: CASSLGGPYEQYF
d_gene: TRBD2; j_gene: TRBJ2-7; v_gene: TRBV28; abundance: -; CDR3nt: TGTGCCAGCAGTCCGTTCCTACTAGCGGGAGCGGTCGAGCAGTACTTC; CDR3aa: CASSPFLLAGAVEQYF
d_gene: TRBD1; j_gene: TRBJ2-6; v_gene: TRBV18; abundance: -; CDR3nt: TGTGCCAGCTCTCCGACCTATCAGGGGGCGGTGAGTGGGGCCAACGTCCTGACTTTC; CDR3aa: CASSPTYQGAVSGANVLTF
d_gene: TRBD2; j_gene: TRBJ2-7; v_gene: TRBV4-3; abundance: -; CDR3nt: TGCGCCAGCAGCCACCGAACTAGCGGGAGTTTATCCTACGAGCAGTACTTC; CDR3aa: CASSHRTSGSLSYEQYF
d_gene: TRBD1; j_gene: TRBJ1-2; v_gene: TRBV18; abundance: once; CDR3nt: TGTGCCAGCTTAACCGACAGGGGCGACAGCTATGGCTACACCTTC; CDR3aa: CASLTDRGDSYGYTF
d_gene: TRBD2; j_gene: TRBJ2-2; v_gene: TRBV7-7; abundance: -; CDR3nt: TGTGCTAGCAGTCCTACTAGCGGGAGGGACACCGGGGAGCTGTTTTTT; CDR3aa: CASSPTSGRDTGELFF
d_gene: -; j_gene: TRBJ2-7; v_gene: TRBV19; abundance: -; CDR3nt: TGTGCCAGTAGTATAACTGGCTTATCCTACGAGCAGTACTTC; CDR3aa: CASSITGLSYEQYF
d_gene: TRBD2; j_gene: TRBJ2-7; v_gene: TRBV9; abundance: -; CDR3nt: TGTGCCAGCAGCGTAGCTAGCGGGTTTTACGAGCAGTACTTC; CDR3aa: CASSVASGFYEQYF
d_gene: -; j_gene: TRBJ1-4; v_gene: TRBV6-5; abundance: -; CDR3nt: TGTGCCAGCAGGAATGGGGGCAGGAATGAAAAACTGTTTTTT; CDR3aa: CASRNGGRNEKLFF
d_gene: -; j_gene: TRBJ1-5; v_gene: TRBV6-5; abundance: -; CDR3nt: TGTGCCAGCAGTTTCCAGGGGCCCAATCAGCCCCAGCATTTT; CDR3aa: CASSFQGPNQPQHF
d_gene: -; j_gene: TRBJ2-7; v_gene: TRBV10-3; abundance: -; CDR3nt: TGTGCCATCAGTGATTTAGCGATGAGCTCCTACGAGCAGTACTTC; CDR3aa: CAISDLAMSSYEQYF
d_gene: TRBD1; j_gene: TRBJ1-5; v_gene: TRBV5-7; abundance: -; CDR3nt: TGTGCCAGCAGCTTGGGTAATAGACAGGGAACTCAGCCCCAGCATTTT; CDR3aa: CASSLGNRQGTQPQHF
d_gene: TRBD1; j_gene: TRBJ2-3; v_gene: TRBV7-9; abundance: few; CDR3nt: TGTGCCAGCAGCTCCGCGGGCAGGGGGCTGGGAACAGATACGCAGTATTTT; CDR3aa: CASSSAGRGLGTDTQYF
d_gene: TRBD1; j_gene: TRBJ2-2; v_gene: TRBV7-2; abundance: -; CDR3nt: TGTGCCAGCAGCTACGGGGACAGGGGGCCAACCGGGGAGCTGTTTTTT; CDR3aa: CASSYGDRGPTGELFF
d_gene: -; j_gene: TRBJ1-2; v_gene: TRBV5-1; abundance: -; CDR3nt: TGCGCCAGCAGCTTGGATAGAACCTATGGCTACACCTTC; CDR3aa: CASSLDRTYGYTF
d_gene: -; j_gene: TRBJ2-3; v_gene: TRBV27; abundance: -; CDR3nt: TGTGCCAGCTCTACCACAGATACGCAGTATTTT; CDR3aa: CASSTTDTQYF
d_gene: -; j_gene: TRBJ1-1; v_gene: TRBV27; abundance: -; CDR3nt: TGTGCCAGCAGTCCCGGGTGGGCCACTGAAGCTTTCTTT; CDR3aa: CASSPGWATEAFF
d_gene: TRBD2; j_gene: TRBJ2-1; v_gene: TRBV6-1; abundance: -; CDR3nt: TGTGCCAGCAGTGAACAACTAGCGGGATCGACTAACCCTTACAATGAGCAGTTCTTC; CDR3aa: CASSEQLAGSTNPYNEQFF
d_gene: -; j_gene: TRBJ2-3; v_gene: TRBV15; abundance: -; CDR3nt: TGTGCCACCAGCAGCGGGGCTACACCCACAGATACGCAGTATTTT; CDR3aa: CATSSGATPTDTQYF
d_gene: -; j_gene: TRBJ2-6; v_gene: TRBV27; abundance: -; CDR3nt: TGTGCCAGCAGTTTAGCTGGGGCCAACGTCCTGACTTTC; CDR3aa: CASSLAGANVLTF